These 9 T cell receptor beta chains were sequenced from one sample in a study of T cell responses to AZD1222 COVID-19 vaccine. Clones were read by immunoSEQ multiplex PCR, and TCRdb kept only the in-frame ones, dropping some. The sample holds roughly 140,000 clones, about 90% seen once. The sample here was peripheral blood, taken on day 0 of AZD1222 vaccination. These receptors were obtained from an adult in good health.

The chain links TRBV7-2 to TRBJ1-4; D not resolved. Germline CDR1 SGHTA, CDR2 FQGNSA. V lost 2 bases to trimming and J lost 11 bases, with 18 bases between them. The CDR3 runs to 15 residues. The CDR3 region has the DNA TGTGCCAGCAGCTTACAGAGTACCCTCGGGTTGAAACTGTTTTTT. Its translation is CASSLQSTLGLKLFF.

The J gene is TRBJ2-3, the V gene TRBV18; D assignment may be TRBD1 or TRBD2 (5 bases each). Trimming removed 6 bases at V and 1 base at J, with 14 bases between. The CDR3 is 15 residues long. The germline V gene encodes CDR1 KGHSH and CDR2 LQKENI. The CDR3 coding sequence is TGTGCCAGCTCTTGGGGGACCCCAGGCACAGATACGCAGTATTTT. Residues: CASSWGTPGTDTQYF.

V is TRBV5-1 and J is TRBJ1-1; D possibly corresponds to TRBD1 (6 bases). Trimming left V 0 bases short and J 1 base short, with 13 bases between. The CDR3 consists of 16 residues. The germline V gene has CDR1 SGHRS and CDR2 YFSETQ. The CDR3 sequence: CASSLDPGGWNTEAFF. The CDR3 DNA is TGCGCCAGCAGCTTGGATCCGGGGGGCTGGAACACTGAAGCTTTCTTT.

CDR3 sequence reads: CASLPSGQGVYEQYF. The CDR3 bases are TGCGCCAGCCTACCCTCGGGACAGGGTGTCTACGAGCAGTACTTC. The V call is TRBV10-2, the J call TRBJ2-7, with 9 bases aligning to TRBD1. In germline, CDR1 is WSHSY, CDR2 SAAADI. CDR3 length equals 15 residues. V lost 8 bases, J lost 3 bases, and 11 bases stayed unmatched.

This chain joins TRBV7-9 and TRBJ1-2; tentatively, D is TRBD1 (6 bases). V lost 4 bases and J 1 base, leaving 16 bases between the germline ends. The length of the CDR3 is 16 residues. Germline lookup yields CDR1 SEHNR and CDR2 FQNEAQ (reference sequence). The CDR3 coding sequence is TGTGCCAGCAGCTCAACCGGGACAATTATTAACTATGGCTACACCTTC. Translated: CASSSTGTIINYGYTF. Full variable domain (rest looked up from reference TRBV7-9 and TRBJ1-2): DTGVSQNPRHKITKRGQNVTFRCDPISEHNRLYWYRQTLGQGPEFLTYFQNEAQLEKSRLLSDRFSAERPKGSFSTLEIQRTEQGDSAMYLCASSSTGTIINYGYTFGSGTRLTVV.

This chain joins TRBV4-3 and TRBJ1-3, with no clear D. There are 16 residues in the CDR3. The germline CDR1 and CDR2 sequences are LGHNA and YSLEER. V was clipped by 0 bases and J by 0 bases, with 9 bases between them. The CDR3 spells CASSQDQAASGNTIYF. Here the CDR3 DNA reads TGCGCCAGCAGCCAAGACCAGGCAGCCTCTGGAAACACCATATATTTT.

The chain is built from TRBV28 and TRBJ2-1; the match to TRBD2 covers 8 bases. The CDR3 covers 15 residues. Trimming at V came to 5 bases and at J to 4 bases, leaving 7 bases not matched to a gene. In germline, CDR1 is MDHEN, CDR2 SYDVKM. In DNA form, the CDR3 reads TGTGCCAGCAGTACCGGGGGGGCTAGATACAATGAGCAGTTCTTC. Protein product: CASSTGGARYNEQFF.

This chain uses TRBV7-2 with TRBJ1-4; weak D call: TRBD1 (6 bases). Germline V gene sequence: CDR1 SGHTA, CDR2 FQGNSA. V lost 3 bases and J 5 bases, leaving 10 bases between the germline ends. The CDR3 contains 14 residues. The chain's CDR3 is CASSFWQGNEKLFF. CDR3 sequence (DNA): TGTGCCAGCAGCTTTTGGCAGGGGAATGAAAAACTGTTTTTT.

The sample holds one count of this clone. The CDR3 DNA sequence: TGCAGCGCCCCCGGGAGAAGCAATAGCAATCAGCCCCAGCATTTT. Translated: CSAPGRSNSNQPQHF. V is TRBV29-1 and J is TRBJ1-5; no clear D. Trimming removed 7 bases at V and 0 bases at J, with 16 bases between. The CDR3 spans 15 residues. Germline lookup yields CDR1 SQVTM and CDR2 ANQGSEA.